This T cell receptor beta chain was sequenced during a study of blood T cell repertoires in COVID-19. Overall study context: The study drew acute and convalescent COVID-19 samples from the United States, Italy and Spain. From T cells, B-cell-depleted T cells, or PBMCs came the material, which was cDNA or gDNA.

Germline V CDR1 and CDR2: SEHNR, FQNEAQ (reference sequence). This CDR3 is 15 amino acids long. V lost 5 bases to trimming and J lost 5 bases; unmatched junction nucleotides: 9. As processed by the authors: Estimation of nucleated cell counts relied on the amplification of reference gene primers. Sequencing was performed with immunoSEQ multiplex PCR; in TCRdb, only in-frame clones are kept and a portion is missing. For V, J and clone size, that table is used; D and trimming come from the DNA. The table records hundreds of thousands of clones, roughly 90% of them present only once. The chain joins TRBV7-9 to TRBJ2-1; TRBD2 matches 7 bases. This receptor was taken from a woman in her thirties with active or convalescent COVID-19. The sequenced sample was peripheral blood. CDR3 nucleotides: TGTGCCAGCAGCCCCAGGCGGGGGTTGGACAATGAGCAGTTCTTC. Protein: CASSPRRGLDNEQFF.